The T cell receptor beta chain under discussion was sequenced for a study of blood T cell repertoires in COVID-19. Study-wide background: The United States, Italy and Spain were the sources of the acute and convalescent COVID-19 samples. PBMCs, B-cell-depleted T cells, or T cells were the source of the cDNA or gDNA that made up the material.

This clone occurred once. Per the original data handling: Reference gene primer amplification gave nucleated cell count estimates. Profiling relied on immunoSEQ multiplex PCR, and the TCRdb table lists in-frame clones only, not all of them. V and J calls and clone size follow that table, whereas D and trimming were derived from the DNA. The data hold some 140,000 clones, with roughly four fifths observed a single time. Per germline, CDR1 SNHLY and CDR2 FYNNEI. The CDR3 has 15 residues. V lost 6 bases, J lost 0 bases, and 13 bases lay in between. The TCR sequence derives from an elderly man with acute or convalescent COVID-19. Sequenced: peripheral blood. The rearrangement joins TRBV2 to TRBJ2-3; TRBD1 is a possible D gene (5 bases). CDR3 region: CASRETDFSTDTQYF. The CDR3 DNA follows: TGTGCCAGCAGAGAGACAGATTTTAGCACAGATACGCAGTATTTT.